The source of this T cell receptor (beta chain) is a study of graft-versus-host responses after intestinal transplantation. Study results and limitations: Ileal or blood samples showed some GvH clones first, and such clones were also found in recipient marrow.

Profiled with immunoSEQ multiplex PCR; TCRdb holds only in-frame clones, not every one. Counted here are 45,000 to 55,000 clones, about 90% occurring once; the ten biggest clones make up around 5.5%. With respect to this clone: Its specificity is unknown.

The TCR was taken from a human patient who received an intestinal transplant, so some T cells may come from the graft donor. The starting material was PBMCs, obtained 650 to 680 days after intestinal transplant.

This chain's CDR3 is CASSQGQGLDEQYF. CDR3 DNA: TGCGCCAGCAGCCAAGGACAGGGGTTAGACGAGCAGTACTTC. V and J are TRBV4-1 and TRBJ2-7; 8 bases fit TRBD1. V lost 1 base, J lost 5 bases, and 4 bases stayed unmatched. Germline V CDR1 and CDR2: MGHRA, YSYEKL. The CDR3 covers 14 residues.